The clone carrying this TCR beta chain has a handful of counts. Its antigen is not known. The data originate from a study of cytomegalovirus exposure and HLA in healthy donors. Study-wide background: The study's early data release held 80 million to 95 million unique TCRs from HLA-typed donors.

Findings and caveats of the study: CMV serostatus alone was available as immune exposure information. What was likely a sequencing artifact was a cluster of highly shared sequence variants.

60 Vbeta and 13 Jbeta primers were used in PCR. Per the original methods: A later analysis tallied 80 million or so unique TCR beta chains, about 11 million of them shared. Generated by immunoSEQ multiplex PCR, the TCRdb table keeps only in-frame clones and is missing some. That table supplies the V and J calls and clone size; D and trimming were determined from the DNA. The table has approximately 100,000 clones, 65% to 75% seen once. Looked up from germline, CDR1 is SGHNT and CDR2 is YENEEA. Trimming at V came to 8 bases and at J to 9 bases, leaving 3 bases not matched to a gene. This CDR3 has 13 amino acids.

The chain recombines TRBV11-3 with TRBJ2-1, with 14 positions matching TRBD2. The sequenced sample was PBMCs. This sequence was found in a female donor in good health and CMV-seronegative. CDR3 nucleotides: TGTGCCAGCCTGACTAGCGGGAGGGCTGAGCAGTTCTTC. It encodes CASLTSGRAEQFF. The whole variable domain, remainder taken from reference TRBV11-3 and TRBJ2-1, is EAGVVQSPRYKIIEKKQPVAFWCNPISGHNTLYWYLQNLGQGPELLIRYENEEAVDDSQLPKDRFSAERLKGVDSTLKIQPAELGDSAVYLCASLTSGRAEQFFGPGTRLTVL.